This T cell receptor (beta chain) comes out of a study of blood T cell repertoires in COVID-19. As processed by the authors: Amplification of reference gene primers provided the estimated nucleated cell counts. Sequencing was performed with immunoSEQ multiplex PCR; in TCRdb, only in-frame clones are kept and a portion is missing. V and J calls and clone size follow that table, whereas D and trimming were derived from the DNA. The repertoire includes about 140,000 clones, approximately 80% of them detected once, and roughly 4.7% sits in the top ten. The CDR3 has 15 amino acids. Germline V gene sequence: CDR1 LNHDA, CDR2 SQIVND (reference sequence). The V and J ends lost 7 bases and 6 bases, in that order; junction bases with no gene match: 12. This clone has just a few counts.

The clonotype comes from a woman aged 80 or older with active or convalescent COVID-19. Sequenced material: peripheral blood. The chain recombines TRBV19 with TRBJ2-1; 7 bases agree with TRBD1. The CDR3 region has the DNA TGTGCCAGTAACAACAGACAGGGTGGTTTCAATGAGCAGTTCTTC. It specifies CASNNRQGGFNEQFF.